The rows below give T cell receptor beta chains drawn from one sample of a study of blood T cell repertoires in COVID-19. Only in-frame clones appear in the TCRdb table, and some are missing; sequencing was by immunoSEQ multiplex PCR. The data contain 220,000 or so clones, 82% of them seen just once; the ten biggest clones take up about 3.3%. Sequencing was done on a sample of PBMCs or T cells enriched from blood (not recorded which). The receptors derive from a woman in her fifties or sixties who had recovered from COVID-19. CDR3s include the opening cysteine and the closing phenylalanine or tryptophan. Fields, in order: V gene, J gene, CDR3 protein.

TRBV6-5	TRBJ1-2	CASSQGGVYGYTF
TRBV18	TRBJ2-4	CASSPYLTSGEKNIQYF
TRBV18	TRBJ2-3	CASSPGLAADTQYF
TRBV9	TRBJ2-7	CASSAELGTSAYYEQYF
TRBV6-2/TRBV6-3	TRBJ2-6	CASSYWARNSGANVLTF
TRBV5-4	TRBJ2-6	CASSLGTPGSGANVLTF
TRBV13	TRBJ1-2	CASSLGTAGGVWLF
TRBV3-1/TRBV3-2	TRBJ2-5	CASSLPQGRETQYF
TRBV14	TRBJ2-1	CASSQERRNEQFF
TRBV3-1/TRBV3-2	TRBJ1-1	CASSQGQINTEAFF
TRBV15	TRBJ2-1	CATSSGLAGINEQFF
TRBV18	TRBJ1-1	CASSQGLWTEAFF